A single sample gave rise to the 32 T cell receptor beta chains below, sequenced in a study of Graves' ophthalmopathy and Graves' hyperthyroidism. Beta-chain TCR CDR3 regions were amplified from RNA transcripts. In the first round, RT-PCR was carried out with HTBI primers, and a multiplex PCR formed the second round. TCRdb re-called the multiplex PCR reads with MiXCR, one entry per CDR3 protein. The profile shows roughly 400,000 distinct CDR3 sequences, 15% to 20% of them singletons. Source material: peripheral blood. The source of these receptors is a woman between 18 and 30 years old with Graves' ophthalmopathy.

This clonotype was seen many times. The chain links TRBV5-5 to TRBJ2-2; D is unresolved. The CDR3 extends over 16 amino acids. Per germline, CDR1 SGHKS and CDR2 YYEKEE (reference sequence). V was shortened by 0 bases and J by 1 base, with 10 bases between the two germline ends. The DNA of the CDR3 is TGTGCCAGCAGCTTGGTTGCAGTTCGGAACACCGGGGAGCTGTTTTTT. Translated, it gives CASSLVAVRNTGELFF.

The genes are TRBV12-3 or TRBV12-4 and TRBJ2-2; 9 bases are shared with TRBD2. Germline trimming cut 6 bases from V and 0 bases from J; bases unmatched to any gene: 5. The CDR3 covers 16 residues. The CDR3 coding sequence is TGTGCCAGCAGCCCAAGGACTAGCGCGAACACCGGGGAGCTGTTTTTT. Amino acid sequence: CASSPRTSANTGELFF.

The table lists this clonotype with many counts. The chain carries TRBV6-1 and TRBJ1-1; possible D gene TRBD1, 6 bases. Germline V lookup: CDR1 MNHNS, CDR2 SASEGT. The ends were cut back, 4 bases at V and 4 bases at J, with 16 bases in the middle. The CDR3 covers 15 residues. The CDR3: CASSAPGTLSTEAFF. CDR3 DNA: TGTGCCAGCAGTGCCCCCGGGACATTAAGCACTGAAGCTTTCTTT.

This clonotype has at least ten counts. The chain is built from TRBV6-1 and TRBJ1-5; D remains unclear. Trimming shortened V by 0 bases and J by 6 bases, and 18 bases separated the two germline ends. Germline-derived CDR1 and CDR2 are MNHNS and SASEGT. CDR3 length equals 17 residues. This CDR3 reads CASSEAAPIAGIQPQHF. CDR3 DNA sequence: TGTGCCAGCAGTGAAGCGGCACCCATAGCGGGAATTCAGCCCCAGCATTTT.

The chain has TRBV12-3 or TRBV12-4 and TRBJ2-2; D remains ambiguous. The CDR3 sequence is 14 residues long. The germline V and J ends were trimmed by 5 bases and 0 bases, with 7 bases remaining between them. The CDR3 loop reads CASSERTNTGELFF. The CDR3, as DNA: TGTGCCAGCAGTGAACGGACGAACACCGGGGAGCTGTTTTTT.

This clonotype was counted ten times or more. This rearrangement joins TRBV25-1 to TRBJ2-5; D is ambiguous. Germline CDR1 and CDR2: MGHDK and SYGVNS. There are 14 residues in the CDR3. V gave up 6 bases and J gave up 1 base, with 12 bases separating them. This CDR3 is CASSIPGSQETQYF. The CDR3 region has the DNA TGTGCCAGCAGCATCCCGGGCAGCCAAGAGACCCAGTACTTC.

This clonotype showed up many times. The DNA of the CDR3 is TGTGCCTGGGACGGGAACACTGAAGCTTTCTTT. The encoded protein is CAWDGNTEAFF. This chain links TRBV30 with TRBJ1-1; D uncertain. Trimming left V 5 bases short and J 1 base short, with 5 bases between. CDR1 GTSNPN and CDR2 SVGIG come from the germline V gene (reference sequence). The CDR3 contains 11 residues.

The chain carries TRBV4-3 and TRBJ2-2; no clear D gene. Germline V lookup: CDR1 LGHNA, CDR2 YSLEER. V gave up 1 base and J gave up 0 bases, with 9 bases separating them. This CDR3 is 16 amino acids long. Here the CDR3 DNA reads TGCGCCAGCAGCCAAGGAGCAGGATCGAACACCGGGGAGCTGTTTTTT. This codes for CASSQGAGSNTGELFF.

This clonotype was picked up many times. The rearrangement joins TRBV7-2 to TRBJ2-7; TRBD1 agrees at 9 bases. Trimming took 1 base from V and 4 from J; bases not matched to a gene: 5. The CDR3 length is 15 residues. CDR1 and CDR2 (germline): SGHTA, FQGNSA. The CDR3 reads CASSLDKTGGYEQYF. CDR3 sequence (DNA): TGTGCCAGCAGCTTAGACAAGACAGGGGGGTACGAGCAGTACTTC.

This clonotype was picked up many times. V gene TRBV7-9 combines with J gene TRBJ2-2; D might be TRBD1 or TRBD2, each matching 6 bases. This CDR3 is built from 16 residues. The V end was cut by 4 bases, the J end by 4 bases, with 16 bases between. The germline V gene has CDR1 SEHNR and CDR2 FQNEAQ (reference sequence). The CDR3 bases are TGTGCCAGCAGCTCGGAGGTGGGGGGCTTCACCGGGGAGCTGTTTTTT. Its translation is CASSSEVGGFTGELFF.

This clonotype has ten or more counts. The chain joins TRBV4-1 to TRBJ1-6; 7 bases fit TRBD1. Germline V gene data show CDR1 as MGHRA and CDR2 as YSYEKL. The trim removed 11 bases at V and 7 bases at J, leaving 5 bases unmatched. This CDR3 region has 12 residues. The CDR3 here is CAARDSNSPLHF. As DNA, the CDR3 is TGCGCCGCCCGGGACAGCAATTCACCCCTCCACTTT.

This clonotype has a count of ten or more. The V call is TRBV20-1, the J call TRBJ1-5, with a tentative D call TRBD1 (6 bases). Trimming pared 2 bases from V and 5 bases from J, leaving 13 bases between. The CDR3 runs to 14 residues. Germline CDR1 reads DFQATT; CDR2 reads SNEGSKA (reference sequence). CDR3 loop: CSARRGAPDQPQHF. CDR3 DNA: TGCAGTGCTAGAAGGGGGGCGCCGGATCAGCCCCAGCATTTT.

This clonotype was recorded many times. The chain carries TRBV10-2 and TRBJ1-1, with a possible D match to TRBD1 (6 bases). This CDR3 region has 15 residues. CDR1 is WSHSY and CDR2 is SAAADI in the germline V gene. Trimming stripped 5 bases from V and 1 base from J, with 14 bases between. CDR3 region: CASSFPGQGNTEAFF. CDR3 nucleotide sequence: TGCGCCAGCAGTTTTCCGGGACAAGGGAACACTGAAGCTTTCTTT.

This clonotype appeared a few times. The rearrangement uses TRBV6-2 or TRBV6-3 and TRBJ1-5, with 9 bases lining up with TRBD1. Germline loops: CDR1 MNHEY, CDR2 SVGEGT. This CDR3 has 17 amino acids. J gave up 4 bases and V 2 bases, and 9 bases lay outside the gene matches. CDR3 in DNA: TGTGCCAGCAGTTACGAACCGGGACAGGGTTGGAATCAGCCCCAGCATTTT. Translation: CASSYEPGQGWNQPQHF.

J is TRBJ2-5 and V is TRBV12-3 or TRBV12-4; 8 positions match TRBD2. V lost 5 bases, J lost 5 bases, and 10 bases stayed unmatched. This CDR3 spans 15 amino acids. The CDR3 is CASSSGGSTGETQYF. The CDR3 coding sequence is TGTGCCAGCAGTAGCGGGGGTTCTACCGGGGAGACCCAGTACTTC.

The table lists this clonotype with many counts. The chain is built from TRBV14 and TRBJ2-7; 11 positions match TRBD2. The V gene's germline CDR1 is SGHDN and CDR2 FVKESK. With V trimmed by 1 base and J by 3 bases, 5 bases remained unmatched. The CDR3 loop spans 16 amino acids. As DNA, the CDR3 is TGTGCCAGCAGCCAAGTAAGCCTAGCGGGGGGCTACGAGCAGTACTTC. This gives the protein CASSQVSLAGGYEQYF. Based on the CDR3 plus reference TRBV14 and TRBJ2-7, the full variable domain is EAGVTQFPSHSVIEKGQTVTLRCDPISGHDNLYWYRRVMGKEIKFLLHFVKESKQDESGMPNNRFLAERTGGTYSTLKVQPAELEDSGVYFCASSQVSLAGGYEQYFGPGTRLTVT.

At least ten counts were recorded for this clonotype. V and J are TRBV11-2 and TRBJ2-7, with D tentatively TRBD2 (5 bases). The CDR3 is 14 amino acids. V lost 5 bases to trimming and J lost 5 bases, with 16 bases between them. The germline V gene has CDR1 SGHAT and CDR2 FQNNGV. CDR3 amino acids: CASSQVVAGNEQYF. The CDR3 DNA reads as TGTGCCAGCAGCCAAGTAGTCGCCGGGAACGAGCAGTACTTC.

There are many counts of this clonotype. Being one base from a much bigger clone, this may be a read error. The rearrangement joins TRBV6-2 or TRBV6-3 to TRBJ1-1, with unresolved D. The CDR3 length is 16 residues. The V and J ends lost 0 bases and 0 bases respectively, with 11 bases between them. The germline V gene has CDR1 MNHEY and CDR2 SVGEGT. Here the CDR3 reads CASSYSSELLNTEAFF. CDR3 nucleotides: TGTGCCAGCAGTTACTCTAGCGAGTTATTGAACACTGAAGCTTTCTTT.

The rearrangement uses TRBV24-1 and TRBJ1-1; D remains unclear. Germline V CDR1 and CDR2: KGHDR, SFDVKD. This CDR3 is 8 amino acids long. The CDR3 region has the DNA TGTTCGAACACTGAAGCTTTCTTT. Amino acids: CSNTEAFF.

This clonotype has ten or more counts. The chain is built from TRBV6-2 or TRBV6-3 and TRBJ1-2, with 8 positions matching TRBD1. Germline V gene lookup returns CDR1 MNHEY and CDR2 SVGEGT. This CDR3 region has 13 residues. The V segment lost 5 bases and the J segment 8 bases; nucleotides outside the gene matches: 7. The CDR3 sequence is CASSTPDRGGYTF. CDR3 DNA: TGTGCCAGCAGTACCCCAGACAGGGGAGGCTACACCTTC.

This clonotype was seen many times. The rearrangement joins TRBV2 to TRBJ2-5, with TRBD1 matching over 10 bases. This CDR3 is 15 amino acids long. V was pared by 4 bases and J by 5 bases, with 7 bases of the junction left unmatched. Germline V gene data show CDR1 as SNHLY and CDR2 as FYNNEI. The CDR3 DNA reads TGTGCCAGCAGTGCCGACAGGGGGCGCGGGGAGACCCAGTACTTC. Its protein is CASSADRGRGETQYF.

In its sample, this clonotype was seen a few times. The CDR3 protein is CASSPGAGRGEQYF. The CDR3 bases are TGCGCCAGCAGCCCGGGGGCGGGACGGGGCGAGCAGTACTTC. V usage is TRBV4-1 and J usage is TRBJ2-7, with D perhaps given as TRBD1 or TRBD2 (6 bases each). The CDR3 is 14 amino acids. The V end was cut by 4 bases, the J end by 6 bases, with 16 bases between. Germline loops: CDR1 MGHRA, CDR2 YSYEKL.

The chain employs TRBV12-3 or TRBV12-4 and TRBJ2-5; 8 bases map to TRBD1. The V segment lost 4 bases and the J segment 4 bases; nucleotides outside the gene matches: 5. The CDR3 loop spans 14 amino acids. Written as DNA, the CDR3 is TGTGCCAGCAGTTCCTCCAGGGGGCGAGAGACCCAGTACTTC. Encoded protein: CASSSSRGRETQYF.

This clonotype was observed at least ten times. Possible read error: a much larger clone is one base away. This chain uses TRBV27 with TRBJ2-7; no clear D gene. The CDR3 consists of 13 residues. Germline V lookup: CDR1 MNHEY, CDR2 SMNVEV (reference sequence). In DNA, the CDR3 is TGTGCCTGCAGTTTACACAGCTTCTACGAGCAGTACTTC. Protein sequence: CACSLHSFYEQYF.

This clonotype was seen at least ten times. This chain connects TRBV4-2 to TRBJ1-2; 8 nucleotides agree with TRBD1. The CDR3 consists of 15 residues. The V segment lost 0 bases and the J segment 4 bases; nucleotides outside the gene matches: 4. CDR1 and CDR2 from the germline V gene are LGHNA and YNFKEQ. CDR3 bases: TGTGCCAGCAGCCAAGATGCAGGGGGCCGCTATGGCTACACCTTC. It encodes CASSQDAGGRYGYTF.

V is TRBV6-1 and J is TRBJ2-5; D is possibly TRBD1 (5 bases). Trimming left V 1 base short and J 5 bases short, with 11 bases between. CDR1 is MNHNS, CDR2 SASEGT, per germline. This CDR3 is built from 14 residues. CDR3: CASSEDRFLETQYF. CDR3 coding DNA: TGTGCCAGCAGTGAAGACAGGTTTCTCGAGACCCAGTACTTC.

This clonotype has at least ten counts. V gene TRBV7-3 combines with J gene TRBJ2-2, with TRBD2 as a possible D gene (7 bases). Germline V gene lookup returns CDR1 SGHTA and CDR2 FQGTGA. This CDR3 is 16 amino acids long. The germline V and J ends were trimmed by 5 bases and 5 bases, with 18 bases remaining between them. The CDR3 loop is CASSTSAGAQTGELFF. The CDR3 bases are TGTGCCAGCAGCACGTCGGCGGGGGCGCAGACCGGGGAGCTGTTTTTT.

The chain links TRBV27 to TRBJ2-5, with D unresolved. CDR3 length: 15 amino acids. Germline CDR1 MNHEY, CDR2 SMNVEV (reference sequence). V was cut by 5 bases and J by 2 bases, with 15 bases left in between. CDR3 region: CASSRTAASQETQYF. In DNA, the CDR3 is TGTGCCAGCAGTCGGACGGCCGCCAGTCAAGAGACCCAGTACTTC.

This sequence joins TRBV27 and TRBJ2-7; 7 bases align to TRBD2. Germline trimming cut 2 bases from V and 7 bases from J; bases unmatched to any gene: 17. Germline V gene lookup returns CDR1 MNHEY and CDR2 SMNVEV (reference sequence). This CDR3 region has 17 residues. CDR3 loop: CASSLNLAGVLSREQYF. In DNA form, the CDR3 reads TGTGCCAGCAGTTTAAATCTGGCGGGGGTCCTCTCCCGGGAGCAGTACTTC.

On this clonotype: The junction shows a germline mismatch at one end, possibly a read error. The rearrangement uses TRBV7-2 and TRBJ1-2; D remains ambiguous. CDR3 length: 12 amino acids. Germline CDR1 reads SGHTA; CDR2 reads FQGNSA. Written as DNA, the CDR3 is TGTGCCAGCAGCCCAGGTCCCCGCCAGATTACTTTC. Protein product: CASSPGPRQITF.

This clonotype occurred many times. The CDR3 DNA reads as TGTGCCAGCGGGCCCCTGGGCGAGCAGTACTTC. Protein product: CASGPLGEQYF. The chain recombines TRBV7-6 with TRBJ2-7; D call uncertain. The CDR3 is made up of 11 amino acids. The V gene's germline CDR1 is SGHVS and CDR2 FNYEAQ. Trimming pared 8 bases from V and 6 bases from J, leaving 11 bases between.

Regarding this clonotype: The junction and the germline gene differ at one end; a read error may be behind it. This chain connects TRBV10-3 to TRBJ1-2, with D perhaps TRBD1 (5 bases). The CDR3 sequence is 14 residues long. CDR1 and CDR2 (germline): ENHRY, SYGVKD. The CDR3 DNA is TGTGCCATCAGTGAGACAGGAGCAAATTATGGCTACGCCTTC. The encoded protein is CAISETGANYGYAF.